The rows below give T cell receptor beta chains drawn from one sample of a study of blood T cell repertoires in COVID-19. Profiling relied on immunoSEQ multiplex PCR, and the TCRdb table lists in-frame clones only, not all of them. The data contain more than 140,000 clones, roughly 82% of them singletons. What was sequenced was peripheral blood. The receptors here all came from a woman in her fifties or sixties in a cohort sampled during active or convalescent COVID-19. CDR3s include the opening cysteine and the closing phenylalanine or tryptophan. D genes are given only for firm matches. Clone size is stated in some rows and not others, as once, few, many or a class when expanded.

CDR3,DNA,J,size,D,V
CASSPDGGDYGYTF,TGCGCCAGCAGCCCGGACGGGGGGGACTATGGCTACACCTTC,TRBJ1-2,.,.,TRBV5-1
CASSQDRAGGHQPQHF,TGCGCCAGCAGCCAAGATCGGGCAGGGGGGCATCAGCCCCAGCATTTT,TRBJ1-5,.,TRBD1,TRBV4-1
CASSLAGASNYGYTF,TGTGCCAGCAGCTTAGCAGGGGCCTCCAACTATGGCTACACCTTC,TRBJ1-2,.,.,TRBV7-9
CASSLTGFYTGGANYGYTF,TGCGCCAGCAGCCTGACAGGGTTTTATACTGGTGGGGCTAACTATGGCTACACCTTC,TRBJ1-2,.,TRBD1,TRBV5-1
CSVSGQGFSEQFF,TGCAGCGTTTCGGGACAGGGTTTTAGTGAGCAGTTCTTC,TRBJ2-1,.,TRBD1,TRBV29-1
CASRRTGSSYEQYF,TGTGCCAGCAGGCGGACAGGGAGCTCCTACGAGCAGTACTTC,TRBJ2-7,.,TRBD1,TRBV6-5
CASSTHTGTVNSPLHF,TGTGCCAGTAGTACTCACACCGGGACAGTCAATTCACCCCTCCACTTT,TRBJ1-6,.,TRBD1,TRBV19
CASSYDWKEEYNEQFF,TGTGCCAGCAGTTACGATTGGAAAGAGGAGTACAATGAGCAGTTCTTC,TRBJ2-1,.,.,TRBV6-2/TRBV6-3
CASSLTQGGNNEQFF,TGCGCCAGCAGCTTAACTCAGGGAGGGAACAATGAGCAGTTCTTC,TRBJ2-1,.,TRBD2,TRBV5-1
CSARDGGGYTF,TGCAGTGCTAGAGATGGAGGTGGCTACACCTTC,TRBJ1-2,.,.,TRBV20-1
CASSQVDRAGGYTF,TGTGCCAGCAGCCAAGTAGACAGGGCAGGGGGCTACACCTTC,TRBJ1-2,.,TRBD1,TRBV3-1/TRBV3-2
CASSAAGDYTDTQYF,TGTGCCAGCAGCGCCGCGGGGGACTACACAGATACGCAGTATTTT,TRBJ2-3,.,TRBD2,TRBV9
CASSTQGTTGNTIYF,TGTGCCAGCAGCACCCAGGGGACCACTGGAAACACCATATATTTT,TRBJ1-3,few,.,TRBV6-6
CASSYRENTEAFF,TGTGCCAGCAGTTACAGGGAGAACACTGAAGCTTTCTTT,TRBJ1-1,once,.,TRBV2
CASSIAPSRGGQPQHF,TGTGCCAGTAGTATAGCCCCATCAAGGGGAGGGCAGCCCCAGCATTTT,TRBJ1-5,.,.,TRBV19
CASSKAPGPQHF,TGTGCCAGCAGCAAGGCCCCAGGGCCCCAGCATTTT,TRBJ1-5,.,.,TRBV12-3/TRBV12-4
CASRPGSYNEQFF,TGTGCCAGCAGGCCGGGCTCCTACAATGAGCAGTTCTTC,TRBJ2-1,.,.,TRBV25-1
CASARAGGGSSYNSPLHF,TGTGCCAGCGCCCGGGCAGGGGGTGGGAGCTCCTATAATTCACCCCTCCACTTT,TRBJ1-6,.,TRBD1,TRBV27
CASSQAKTGFPSPLHF,TGTGCCAGCAGCCAAGCAAAGACAGGGTTCCCTTCACCCCTCCACTTT,TRBJ1-6,.,TRBD1,TRBV3-1/TRBV3-2
CASSTSFDRGGATNEKLFF,TGTGCCAGCAGCACCTCCTTCGACAGGGGTGGTGCAACTAATGAAAAACTGTTTTTT,TRBJ1-4,.,TRBD1,TRBV9
CASSYSLDSGNTIYF,TGTGCCAGCAGTTACTCGTTGGACAGTGGAAACACCATATATTTT,TRBJ1-3,once,.,TRBV6-5
CASSLATGAGGQPQHF,TGTGCCAGCAGCTTAGCAACCGGGGCCGGGGGTCAGCCCCAGCATTTT,TRBJ1-5,.,.,TRBV7-6
CAWRKQGRNTEAFF,TGTGCCTGGAGAAAACAGGGGCGGAACACTGAAGCTTTCTTT,TRBJ1-1,.,TRBD1,TRBV30
CASSLARGQGAYEQYF,TGTGCCAGCAGCTTAGCTAGGGGACAGGGGGCCTACGAGCAGTACTTC,TRBJ2-7,.,TRBD1,TRBV7-2
CASGISRGDYGYTF,TGCGCCAGCGGTATTTCCAGGGGCGACTATGGCTACACCTTC,TRBJ1-2,.,.,TRBV5-1
CASSATGQGKYGYTF,TGCGCCAGCAGCGCCACCGGACAGGGAAAGTATGGCTACACCTTC,TRBJ1-2,once,TRBD1,TRBV5-1
CASSAQGSYEQYF,TGTGCCAGCAGCGCACAGGGTTCATACGAGCAGTACTTC,TRBJ2-7,.,.,TRBV7-3
CASSTRSNPFDEQYF,TGTGCCAGCAGCACTAGGAGCAACCCCTTCGACGAGCAGTACTTC,TRBJ2-7,once,.,TRBV7-9
CASSLGPSGELFF,TGTGCCAGCAGCTTAGGGCCCTCCGGGGAGCTGTTTTTT,TRBJ2-2,.,.,TRBV7-3
CASSSLQGAGTDTQYF,TGTGCCAGCTCGTCCCTACAGGGGGCGGGCACAGATACGCAGTATTTT,TRBJ2-3,.,TRBD1,TRBV18
CASSLAGGDNQPQHF,TGTGCCAGCAGCTTAGCAGGGGGCGACAATCAGCCCCAGCATTTT,TRBJ1-5,.,TRBD1,TRBV7-9
CASGGQTTDTQYF,TGTGCCAGTGGAGGACAGACCACAGATACGCAGTATTTT,TRBJ2-3,.,.,TRBV2
CASSPAGAGGRTGELFF,TGTGCCAGCAGCCCGGCCGGGGCAGGGGGGAGGACCGGGGAGCTGTTTTTT,TRBJ2-2,.,.,TRBV7-3
CASGLDSPLHF,TGTGCCTCAGGGCTGGATTCACCCCTCCACTTT,TRBJ1-6,once,.,TRBV12-3/TRBV12-4
CASSLSSGELFF,TGTGCCAGCAGCTTATCGTCCGGGGAGCTGTTTTTT,TRBJ2-2,.,.,TRBV11-2
CASNPSGLAGTQYF,TGTGCCAGCAACCCCTCCGGTCTAGCAGGTACGCAGTATTTT,TRBJ2-3,.,.,TRBV5-6
CASSAAWGVSDTQYF,TGTGCCAGCAGCGCCGCCTGGGGGGTTTCAGATACGCAGTATTTT,TRBJ2-3,.,.,TRBV9
CAGTSARTDTQYF,TGTGCCGGAACTAGCGCCCGCACAGATACGCAGTATTTT,TRBJ2-3,.,TRBD2,TRBV2
CASSSTGAKGNTIYF,TGTGCCAGCAGCTCGACAGGGGCGAAGGGAAACACCATATATTTT,TRBJ1-3,few,TRBD1,TRBV7-9
CASTWFGNQPQHF,TGTGCCAGTACTTGGTTCGGGAATCAGCCCCAGCATTTT,TRBJ1-5,.,.,TRBV19
CASTLSSLEDGYTF,TGCGCCAGCACCCTCAGCTCCTTGGAGGATGGCTACACCTTC,TRBJ1-2,few,.,TRBV5-1
CASSLAGRGNTEAFF,TGTGCCAGCAGCTTAGCTGGCAGGGGGAACACTGAAGCTTTCTTT,TRBJ1-1,once,.,TRBV7-9
CASSLGSGGPTQKFF,TGTGCCAGCAGCTTAGGGAGCGGGGGGCCGACCCAGAAGTTCTTC,TRBJ2-1,.,TRBD2,TRBV7-2
CASSIGRGRNQPQHF,TGTGCCAGTAGTATAGGAAGGGGGCGCAATCAGCCCCAGCATTTT,TRBJ1-5,.,TRBD1,TRBV19
CASSLAVSNEQFF,TGTGCCAGCAGCTTAGCAGTTTCAAATGAGCAGTTCTTC,TRBJ2-1,.,.,TRBV7-3
CASSLSGGYAGTQYF,TGTGCCAGCAGCTTGAGCGGGGGGTACGCGGGGACCCAGTACTTC,TRBJ2-5,once,TRBD2,TRBV7-6
CASSLDFVTVATNEKLFF,TGCGCCAGCAGCTTGGATTTCGTGACAGTCGCAACTAATGAAAAACTGTTTTTT,TRBJ1-4,.,.,TRBV5-1